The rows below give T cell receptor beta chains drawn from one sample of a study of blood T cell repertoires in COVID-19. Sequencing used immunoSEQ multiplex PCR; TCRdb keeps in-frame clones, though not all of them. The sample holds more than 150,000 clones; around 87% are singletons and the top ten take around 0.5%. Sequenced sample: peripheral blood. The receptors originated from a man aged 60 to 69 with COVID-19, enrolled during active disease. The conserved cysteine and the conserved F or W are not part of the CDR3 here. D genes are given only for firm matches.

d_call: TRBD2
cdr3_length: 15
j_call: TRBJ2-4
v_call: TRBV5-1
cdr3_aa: ASSLAGLAGGLNIQY

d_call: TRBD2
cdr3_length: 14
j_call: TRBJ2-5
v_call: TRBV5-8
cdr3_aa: ASSPVLAGGMETQY

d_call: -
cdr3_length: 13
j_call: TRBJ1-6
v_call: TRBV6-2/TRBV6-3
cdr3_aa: ASSPGQWGNSPLH

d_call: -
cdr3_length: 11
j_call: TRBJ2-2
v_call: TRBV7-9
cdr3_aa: ASSLSGTGELF

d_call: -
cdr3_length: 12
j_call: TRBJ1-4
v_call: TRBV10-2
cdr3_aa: ASSESQGPEKLF

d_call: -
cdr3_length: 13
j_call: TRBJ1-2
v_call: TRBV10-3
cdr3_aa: AISDPVRVPKGYT

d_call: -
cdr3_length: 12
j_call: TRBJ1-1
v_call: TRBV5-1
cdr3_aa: ASTREGVNTEAF

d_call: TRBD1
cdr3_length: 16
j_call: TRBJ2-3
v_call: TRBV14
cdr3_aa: ASSQDRVRTGLTDTQY

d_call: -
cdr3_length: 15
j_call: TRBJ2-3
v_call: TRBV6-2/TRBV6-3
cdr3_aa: ASSYLTTGPSTDTQY

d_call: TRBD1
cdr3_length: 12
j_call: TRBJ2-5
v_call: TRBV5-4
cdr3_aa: ASSSVTGEETQY

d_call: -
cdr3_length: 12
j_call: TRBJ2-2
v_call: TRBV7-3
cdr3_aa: ASSSSLGAGELF

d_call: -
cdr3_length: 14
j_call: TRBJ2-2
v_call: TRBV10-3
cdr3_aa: AISDRDRMNTGELF

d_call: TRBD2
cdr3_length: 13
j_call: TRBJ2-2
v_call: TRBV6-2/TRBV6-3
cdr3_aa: ASSYRGSLAGELF

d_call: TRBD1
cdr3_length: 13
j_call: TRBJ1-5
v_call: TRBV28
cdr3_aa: ASSPGQGSNQPQH

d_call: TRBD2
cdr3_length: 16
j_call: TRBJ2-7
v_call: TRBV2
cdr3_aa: AIGTSRRATTWEYEQY

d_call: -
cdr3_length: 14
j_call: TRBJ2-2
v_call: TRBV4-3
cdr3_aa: ASSRKTGGSTGELF

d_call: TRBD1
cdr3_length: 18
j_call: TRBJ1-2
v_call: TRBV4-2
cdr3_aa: ASSQPRGGGGQGANYGYT

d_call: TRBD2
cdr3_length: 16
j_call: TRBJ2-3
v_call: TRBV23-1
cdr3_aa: ASSQSRGTRFSTDTQY

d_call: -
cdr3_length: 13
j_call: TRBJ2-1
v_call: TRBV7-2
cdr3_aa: ASSPLALGVYEQF

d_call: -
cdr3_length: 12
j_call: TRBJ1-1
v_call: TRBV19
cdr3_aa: ASSLETGTTEAF

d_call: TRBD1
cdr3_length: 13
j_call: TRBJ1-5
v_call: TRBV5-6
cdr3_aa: ASSLEGGSNQPQH

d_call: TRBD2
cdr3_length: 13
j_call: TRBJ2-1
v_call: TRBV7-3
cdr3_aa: ASSFKGTSEDEQF

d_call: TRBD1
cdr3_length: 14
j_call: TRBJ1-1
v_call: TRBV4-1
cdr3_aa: ASSQDFTGGDTEAF

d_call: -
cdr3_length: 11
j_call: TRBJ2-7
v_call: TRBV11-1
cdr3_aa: ASSGGAAYEQY

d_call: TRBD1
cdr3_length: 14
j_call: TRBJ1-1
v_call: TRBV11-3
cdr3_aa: ASSLGGQVRNTEAF

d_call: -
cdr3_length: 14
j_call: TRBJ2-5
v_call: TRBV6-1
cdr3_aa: ASSEAWRTARETQY

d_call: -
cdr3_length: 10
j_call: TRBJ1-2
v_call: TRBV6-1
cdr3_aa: ASSERTEGYT

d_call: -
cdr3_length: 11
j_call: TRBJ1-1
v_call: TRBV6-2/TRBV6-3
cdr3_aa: ASSPQMNTEAF

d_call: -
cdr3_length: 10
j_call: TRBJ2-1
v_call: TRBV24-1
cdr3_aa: ATSDRGYEQF